A single sample is the source of the 25 T cell receptor beta chains below, sequenced in a study of blood T cells in healthy people across ages. Next came a second PCR, run for about 6 to 12 cycles, which used a sample-barcoded 5' primer along with a J-beta primer mix. In TCRdb, the 5' RACE reads were re-called with MiXCR into one record per CDR3 protein. The sample shows roughly 860,000 distinct CDR3 sequences, around two thirds of them seen only once. The specimen sequenced was blood. The receptors come from a man aged 25-45 years in good health.

This chain links TRBV12-3 or TRBV12-4 with TRBJ1-2, with 7 bases that match TRBD1. Trimming cost V 6 bases and J 4 bases; bases outside gene matches: 14. The CDR3 runs 16 residues. As DNA, the CDR3 is TGTGCCAGCAGCTCAGACCCACAACAGGGGAGCTATGGCTACACCTTC. Its protein product is CASSSDPQQGSYGYTF.

V gene TRBV9 combines with J gene TRBJ2-5, with 14 bases fitting TRBD2. The CDR3 has 17 residues. Trimming cost V 3 bases and J 2 bases; bases outside gene matches: 6. Looked up from germline, CDR1 is SGDLS and CDR2 is YYNGEE. The CDR3 is CASSDGLAGGPQETQYF. The CDR3, as DNA: TGTGCCAGCAGCGACGGACTAGCGGGGGGACCTCAAGAGACCCAGTACTTC. Full variable domain (remainder filled in from reference TRBV9 and TRBJ2-5): DSGVTQTPKHLITATGQRVTLRCSPRSGDLSVYWYQQSLDQGLQFLIQYYNGEERAKGNILERFSAQQFPDLHSELNLSSLELGDSALYFCASSDGLAGGPQETQYFGPGTRLLVL.

This chain uses TRBV6-5 with TRBJ1-4; the D is unclear. The germline V gene encodes CDR1 MNHEY and CDR2 SVGAGI. The CDR3 length is 16 residues. Trimming left V 5 bases short and J 0 bases short, with 13 bases between. For the CDR3, the DNA is TGTGCCAGCAGTCCGAGCTCACCCACAACTAATGAAAAACTGTTTTTT. Its protein is CASSPSSPTTNEKLFF.

This rearrangement joins TRBV6-5 to TRBJ1-2; D is uncertain. Trimming shortened V by 0 bases and J by 6 bases, and 17 bases separated the two germline ends. This CDR3 has 16 amino acids. Germline lookup yields CDR1 MNHEY and CDR2 SVGAGI. In DNA form, the CDR3 reads TGTGCCAGCAGTTACTCGCCGGCGTGGGATCTAAATGGCTACACCTTC. Translation gives CASSYSPAWDLNGYTF.

The chain couples TRBV11-2 to TRBJ2-5, with D perhaps TRBD2 (5 bases). The V gene's germline CDR1 is SGHAT and CDR2 FQNNGV. This CDR3 is built from 14 residues. The ends were cut back, 2 bases at V and 5 bases at J, with 12 bases in the middle. The CDR3 region is CASSLNARVETQYF. The CDR3 DNA sequence: TGTGCCAGCAGCTTAAACGCGAGGGTGGAGACCCAGTACTTC.

The chain employs TRBV6-5 and TRBJ2-3; 7 bases are a match to TRBD2. The CDR3 sequence is 16 residues long. With V trimmed by 4 bases and J by 0 bases, 7 bases remained unmatched. The V gene's germline CDR1 is MNHEY and CDR2 SVGAGI. CDR3 DNA: TGTGCCAGCAGTTCCCCTAGCGGAGTTAGCACAGATACGCAGTATTTT. Amino acids: CASSSPSGVSTDTQYF.

This clonotype was detected once. The chain uses TRBV6-1 and TRBJ1-2; 9 positions agree with TRBD1. The junction had 9 bases not matched to a gene; V was cut back by 6 bases and J by 7 bases. Germline CDR1 and CDR2: MNHNS and SASEGT. The CDR3 loop spans 14 amino acids. The DNA of the CDR3 is TGTGCCAGCAGCCGCACAGGGGGCATGTTTGGCTACACCTTC. Translating it yields CASSRTGGMFGYTF.

This clonotype was seen a few times. This rearrangement joins TRBV12-3 or TRBV12-4 to TRBJ2-1; 9 nucleotides agree with TRBD1. The trim removed 6 bases at V and 7 bases at J, leaving 4 bases unmatched. CDR3 length: 13 residues. As DNA, the CDR3 is TGTGCCAGCAGGCCCGGACAGGGGAATGAGCAGTTCTTC. Protein product: CASRPGQGNEQFF.

This clonotype was recorded only once. The germline gene is not matched at one end of the junction; a read error may be the cause. The V call is TRBV9, the J call TRBJ2-3, with 10 positions matching TRBD1. Germline-derived CDR1 and CDR2 are SGDLS and YYNGEE. This CDR3 is built from 15 residues. DNA for the CDR3: TGTGCCAGCAGCTTACGGACAGGGGGGACAGATGCGCAGTATTTT. This encodes CASSLRTGGTDAQYF.

The rearrangement links TRBV5-1 to TRBJ1-2; TRBD1 agrees at 7 bases. CDR1 is SGHRS, CDR2 YFSETQ, per germline. The CDR3 spans 15 residues. V dropped 4 bases and J dropped 5; count of bases not matched to a gene: 11. DNA for the CDR3: TGCGCCAGCAGCGATGGGACAGCAAAACGGTATGGCTACACCTTC. It encodes CASSDGTAKRYGYTF.

Comments on this clonotype: At one of its ends the junction is not consistent with the germline gene, which may arise from a read error. The chain couples TRBV7-9 to TRBJ2-3; tentative D call: TRBD2 (5 bases). The CDR3 contains 14 residues. In germline, CDR1 is SEHNR, CDR2 FQNEAQ (reference sequence). The CDR3 loop reads CASSLAPLADTQYF. DNA of the CDR3: TGTGCCAGCAGCTTAGCGCCCCTAGCAGACACGCAGTATTTT.

The chain links TRBV15 to TRBJ2-5, with D possibly TRBD1 on 6 matching bases. The end of the DNA is better explained by TRBJ2-7, so the J call may be wrong. Germline lookup yields CDR1 LNHNV and CDR2 YYDKDF (reference sequence). The CDR3 sequence is 15 residues long. The CDR3 bases are TGTGCCACCAGCAGAGGGCCAGGGGCTCCCTACGAGCAGTACTTC. Its translation: CATSRGPGAPYEQYF.

This clonotype showed up just a few times. The rearrangement uses TRBV10-3 and TRBJ1-1; tentative D call: TRBD1 (6 bases). Germline assignment: CDR1 ENHRY and CDR2 SYGVKD. Trimming pared 3 bases from V and 6 bases from J, leaving 8 bases between. This CDR3 is built from 12 residues. The CDR3 nucleotides read TGTGCCATCAGTGACAGGGGAGCTGAAGCTTTCTTT. The encoded protein is CAISDRGAEAFF.

V is TRBV5-6 and J is TRBJ2-4; D remains ambiguous. The J call may be wrong; the DNA end is better matched by TRBJ2-7. Germline loops: CDR1 SGHDT, CDR2 YYEEEE. This CDR3 contains 13 residues. As DNA, the CDR3 is TGTGCCAGCAGCGGGGTGGGGATTTACGAGCAGTACTTC. Its translation is CASSGVGIYEQYF.

The V and J genes are TRBV13 and TRBJ2-4; 9 bases fit TRBD2. TRBJ2-7 explains the end of the DNA better; the J call may be wrong. The CDR3 loop spans 16 amino acids. Germline assignment: CDR1 PRHDT and CDR2 FYEKMQ (reference sequence). The CDR3 reads CASSLLPSGGTYEQYF. The CDR3 DNA reads TGTGCCAGCAGCTTATTACCCAGCGGGGGGACCTACGAGCAGTACTTC.

This clonotype was seen only a few times. The rearrangement links TRBV12-3 or TRBV12-4 to TRBJ2-5; D unclear. The CDR3 has 10 residues. V lost 10 bases and J 5 bases, leaving 8 bases between the germline ends. In nucleotides, the CDR3 is TGTGCCACCCGTGCCGAGACCCAGTACTTC. It translates to CATRAETQYF.

This clonotype was seen just once. This chain links TRBV6-4 with TRBJ2-4, with 10 bases aligning to TRBD1. The J call may be wrong; the DNA end is better matched by TRBJ2-7. The CDR3 extends over 15 amino acids. The V gene's germline CDR1 is MRHNA and CDR2 SNTAGT. CDR3 protein: CASTRQGARSYEQYF. DNA of the CDR3: TGTGCCAGCACCCGACAGGGGGCAAGGTCCTACGAGCAGTACTTC.

CDR3 loop: CAISEETVGGGTNEKLFF. The CDR3 DNA is TGTGCCATCAGTGAGGAGACGGTAGGCGGAGGAACTAATGAAAAACTGTTTTTT. The chain uses TRBV10-3 and TRBJ1-4; no clear D gene. CDR3 length equals 18 residues. The germline V gene encodes CDR1 ENHRY and CDR2 SYGVKD. V was clipped by 2 bases and J by 1 base, with 17 bases between them.

The chain has TRBV9 and TRBJ2-7; TRBD2 matches at 9 bases. Per germline, CDR1 SGDLS and CDR2 YYNGEE. Trimming cost V 0 bases and J 7 bases; bases outside gene matches: 8. This CDR3 has 15 amino acids. This CDR3 reads CASSVAIGLAGEQYF. In nucleotides, the CDR3 is TGTGCCAGCAGCGTAGCTATAGGGCTAGCGGGGGAGCAGTACTTC.

The CDR3 here is CASSPHRTGEVETQYF. For the CDR3, the DNA is TGTGCCAGCAGCCCCCATCGGACAGGGGAAGTTGAGACCCAGTACTTC. V is TRBV9 and J is TRBJ2-7, with 9 bases matching TRBD1. TRBJ2-5 explains the end of the DNA better; the J call may be wrong. CDR1 and CDR2 from the germline V gene are SGDLS and YYNGEE. CDR3 length: 16 residues.

Comments on this clonotype: One end of the junction varies from germline; a read error may be responsible. The chain carries TRBV7-7 and TRBJ2-6; weak D call: TRBD1 (6 bases). The germline V gene has CDR1 SSHAT and CDR2 FNYEAQ (reference sequence). The CDR3 has 16 amino acids. For the CDR3, the DNA is TGTGCTAGCAGCCCTGACAGGCGCATGGGCTTGGGGGTCCTGACTTTC. It yields the protein CASSPDRRMGLGVLTF.

This clonotype was counted a single time. CDR3 nucleotides: TGCGCCAGCAGCTTCGGCCGAATCGAGCAGTACTTC. The encoded protein is CASSFGRIEQYF. This chain joins TRBV5-1 and TRBJ2-5; D uncertain. Gene TRBJ2-7 matches the end of the DNA better, so the J call may be wrong. This CDR3 region has 12 residues. Germline CDR1 is SGHRS and CDR2 is YFSETQ.

This clonotype was seen more than once but under ten times. The gene calls are TRBV20-1 and TRBJ2-1; 7 bases map to TRBD2. Per the germline V gene, CDR1 is DFQATT and CDR2 is SNEGSKA (reference sequence). CDR3 length equals 14 residues. V was clipped by 0 bases and J by 6 bases; unmatched bases: 5. This CDR3 is CSARDWTSPNEQFF. The CDR3 nucleotides read TGCAGTGCTAGAGATTGGACTAGTCCCAATGAGCAGTTCTTC.

J is TRBJ2-3 and V is TRBV11-3, with a weak D call TRBD1 (5 bases). Germline V gene data show CDR1 as SGHNT and CDR2 as YENEEA. Trimming removed 5 bases from V and 1 base from J, with 16 bases in between. There are 16 residues in the CDR3. The CDR3 nucleotides are TGTGCCAGCAGCACCCAGGGTCAACATCGCACAGATACGCAGTATTTT. It encodes CASSTQGQHRTDTQYF.

The chain has TRBV24-1 and TRBJ2-1; D call uncertain. The CDR3 sequence is 13 residues long. The germline V gene has CDR1 KGHDR and CDR2 SFDVKD. V dropped 4 bases and J dropped 3 bases, with 6 bases sitting between them. The DNA of the CDR3 is TGTGCCACCAGTGACTCGTACTACAATGAGCAGTTCTTC. This gives the protein CATSDSYYNEQFF.